These T cell receptor beta chains were read from a single sample in a study of cytomegalovirus exposure and HLA in healthy donors. Assay: immunoSEQ multiplex PCR; the TCRdb copy retains only in-frame clones and omits some. The data hold around 50,000 clones, with roughly four fifths observed a single time. Sequenced sample: PBMCs. Receptors originate from a man aged 30 to 45 in good health and CMV-seronegative. Both conserved end residues are part of each CDR3. The D gene is left open where the match is weak. The size of a clone is reported for some rows only, either as once, few or many, or as a class for expanded clones.

v_call,cdr3_length,d_call,j_call,clone_size,cdr3_nt,cdr3_aa
TRBV5-1,16,TRBD1,TRBJ1-2,-,TGCGCCAGCGGAACCGGGACAGGTATTCCCAACTATGGCTACACCTTC,CASGTGTGIPNYGYTF
TRBV7-7,14,TRBD1,TRBJ2-5,-,TGTGCCAGCAGCCCAGACAGGGCCCAAGAGACCCAGTACTTC,CASSPDRAQETQYF
TRBV4-2,14,-,TRBJ1-2,-,TGTGCCAGCAGCCAAGAGGGAGCGGTGGGTGGCTACACCTTC,CASSQEGAVGGYTF
TRBV7-3,16,-,TRBJ2-7,-,TGTGCCAGCAGTCTCCGCGGCACAGGGCACCTCTACGAGCAGTACTTC,CASSLRGTGHLYEQYF
TRBV9,15,-,TRBJ1-3,-,TGTGCCAGCAGCGTAGAGGACAGCTCTGGAAACACCATATATTTT,CASSVEDSSGNTIYF
TRBV18,13,TRBD1,TRBJ1-2,-,TGTGCCAGCTCACTAGGACAGGGCGATGGCTACACCTTC,CASSLGQGDGYTF
TRBV29-1,14,-,TRBJ1-2,-,TGCAGCGTTGAAGCCAGGGTCCTCTCCTATGGCTACACCTTC,CSVEARVLSYGYTF
TRBV7-8,18,-,TRBJ2-7,-,TGTGCCAGCAGCTTTGGACCCCCCCGCTCGCAGGGAAGGAACGAGCAGTACTTC,CASSFGPPRSQGRNEQYF
TRBV7-2,15,-,TRBJ2-3,-,TGTGCCAGCAGCCCCACTAGCTTTCTCACAGATACGCAGTATTTT,CASSPTSFLTDTQYF
TRBV5-1,13,-,TRBJ2-1,-,TGCGCCAGCAGCTTACTAGGAGGGGTTGAGCAGTTCTTC,CASSLLGGVEQFF
TRBV5-1,14,-,TRBJ1-2,-,TGCGCCAGCAGCTTGGGACAGTCTAACTATGGCTACACCTTC,CASSLGQSNYGYTF
TRBV2,16,TRBD2,TRBJ2-5,-,TGTGCCAGCAGTGAGGCGGGGGGCGGGTACCAAGAGACCCAGTACTTC,CASSEAGGGYQETQYF
TRBV6-4,16,TRBD1,TRBJ1-2,-,TGTGCCAGCAGTGAAGGAGGAACAGGGGCTAACTATGGCTACACCTTC,CASSEGGTGANYGYTF
TRBV5-1,14,-,TRBJ2-1,-,TGCGCCAGCAGCCGCGGACAGATCTACAATGAGCAGTTCTTC,CASSRGQIYNEQFF
TRBV7-2,19,TRBD2,TRBJ2-1,-,TGTGCCAGCAGCATCAGGGGGACTAGCGGGAGGGGGAGAGACAATGAGCAGTTCTTC,CASSIRGTSGRGRDNEQFF
TRBV2,12,-,TRBJ2-1,once,TGTGCCAGCAGACTCCTCAACAATGAGCAGTTCTTC,CASRLLNNEQFF
TRBV6-6,13,-,TRBJ1-5,-,TGTGCCAGCAGCCCCGGTTACAATCAGCCCCAGCATTTT,CASSPGYNQPQHF
TRBV4-1,15,-,TRBJ1-1,-,TGCGCCAGCAGCCAAGATGGGACTGGGAACACTGAAGCTTTCTTT,CASSQDGTGNTEAFF
TRBV13,15,TRBD1,TRBJ2-2,-,TGTGCCAGCAGGGACAGGGGCGTAGGCACCGGGGAGCTGTTTTTT,CASRDRGVGTGELFF
TRBV2,17,TRBD1,TRBJ2-3,-,TGTGCCAGCAGTGAACCCCGCGACAGGGCCGGCACAGATACGCAGTATTTT,CASSEPRDRAGTDTQYF
TRBV29-1,13,TRBD1,TRBJ2-1,once,TGCAGCGTCCGGGACAGGGTAAACAATGAGCAGTTCTTC,CSVRDRVNNEQFF
TRBV5-1,15,-,TRBJ1-5,-,TGCGCCAGCAGCTTGGAAGGCGGAAGCAATCAGCCCCAGCATTTT,CASSLEGGSNQPQHF
TRBV6-5,14,TRBD1,TRBJ2-7,many,TGTGCCAGCAGTCCAGGGACAGCGCCAACTGAGCAGTACTTC,CASSPGTAPTEQYF
TRBV4-2,17,-,TRBJ2-1,-,TGTGCCAGCAGCCAAGATGAAGGCGGGGGCCGGTTCGGTGAGCAGTTCTTC,CASSQDEGGGRFGEQFF
TRBV4-3,15,TRBD2,TRBJ2-7,-,TGCGCCAGCAGCCAAGACCCGGGACTAGCTTACGAGCAGTACTTC,CASSQDPGLAYEQYF
TRBV6-5,15,TRBD1,TRBJ1-5,-,TGTGCCAGCAGTCCATCCGGGACAGCTAATCAGCCCCAGCATTTT,CASSPSGTANQPQHF
TRBV4-3,15,-,TRBJ1-4,-,TGCGCCAGCAGCCAAGATCGGACTCCCAATGAAAAACTGTTTTTT,CASSQDRTPNEKLFF
TRBV5-1,15,-,TRBJ1-1,-,TGCGCCAGCAGCTTGGGGGTGGGGGCGATGACTGAAGCTTTCTTT,CASSLGVGAMTEAFF
TRBV9,13,-,TRBJ2-7,-,TGTGCCAGCAGCGTCGCTAACCGCGAGAAGCAGTACTTC,CASSVANREKQYF
TRBV6-6,15,TRBD1,TRBJ2-1,-,TGTGCCAGCAGCCAGGGACAGGGGACCTACAATGAGCAGTTCTTC,CASSQGQGTYNEQFF
TRBV21-1,13,-,TRBJ2-5,-,TGTGCCATCCTGCGGGACAGACAAGAGACCCAGTACTTC,CAILRDRQETQYF
TRBV7-9,13,-,TRBJ1-5,-,TGTGCCAGCAGCTTAAGAGATGATCAGCCCCAGCATTTT,CASSLRDDQPQHF
TRBV6-5,14,TRBD1,TRBJ1-2,-,TGTGCCAGCAGCCCACTGACAGGGAACTATGGCTACACCTTC,CASSPLTGNYGYTF
TRBV6-4,14,TRBD1,TRBJ1-1,once,TGTGCCAGCAGGCCGGGACAGGGGAGTTCTGCCGCTTTCTTT,CASRPGQGSSAAFF
TRBV7-8,17,TRBD1,TRBJ2-7,-,TGTGCCAGCAGCGCGTTACGAGGACAGGCTGGAATTTACGAGCAGTACTTC,CASSALRGQAGIYEQYF
TRBV4-3,16,-,TRBJ2-1,-,TGCGCCAGCAGCAAACAGGCAGGCCTCTCCTACAATGAGCAGTTCTTC,CASSKQAGLSYNEQFF
TRBV7-9,15,TRBD1,TRBJ2-7,-,TGTGCCAGCAGCGGACAGGCCCTAAGGACCTACGAGCAGTACTTC,CASSGQALRTYEQYF